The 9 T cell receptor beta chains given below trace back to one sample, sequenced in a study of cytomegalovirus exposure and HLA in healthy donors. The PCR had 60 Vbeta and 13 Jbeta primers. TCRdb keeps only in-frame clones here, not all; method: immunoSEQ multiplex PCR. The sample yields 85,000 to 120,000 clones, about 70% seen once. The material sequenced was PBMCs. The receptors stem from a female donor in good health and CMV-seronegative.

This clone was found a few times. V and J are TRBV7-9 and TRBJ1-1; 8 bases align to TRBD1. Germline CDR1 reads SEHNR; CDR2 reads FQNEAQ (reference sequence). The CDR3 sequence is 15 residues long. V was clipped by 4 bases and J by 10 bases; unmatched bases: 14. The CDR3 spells CASSSNLDRADGAFF. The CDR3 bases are TGTGCCAGCAGCTCGAACCTGGACAGGGCGGATGGAGCTTTCTTT.

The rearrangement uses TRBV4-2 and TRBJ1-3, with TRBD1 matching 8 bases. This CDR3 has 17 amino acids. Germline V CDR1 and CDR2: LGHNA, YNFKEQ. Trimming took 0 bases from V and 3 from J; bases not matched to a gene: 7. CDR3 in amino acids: CASSQDSAGGIGNTIYF. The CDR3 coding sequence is TGTGCCAGCAGCCAAGATTCGGCAGGGGGCATTGGAAACACCATATATTTT.

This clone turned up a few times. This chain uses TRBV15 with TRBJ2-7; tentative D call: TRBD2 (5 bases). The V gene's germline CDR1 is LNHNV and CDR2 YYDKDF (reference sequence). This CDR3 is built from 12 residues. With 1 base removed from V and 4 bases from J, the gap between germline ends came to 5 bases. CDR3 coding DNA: TGTGCCACCAGCAGAGGCGGGTACGAGCAGTACTTC. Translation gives CATSRGGYEQYF.

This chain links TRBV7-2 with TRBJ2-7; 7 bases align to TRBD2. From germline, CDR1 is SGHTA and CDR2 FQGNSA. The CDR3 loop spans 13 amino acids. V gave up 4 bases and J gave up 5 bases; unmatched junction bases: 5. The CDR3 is CASSSRGGNEQYF. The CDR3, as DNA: TGTGCCAGCAGCTCTCGGGGAGGGAACGAGCAGTACTTC.

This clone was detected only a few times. CDR3 residues: CASSFRTGYEQYF. DNA for the CDR3: TGTGCCAGCAGCTTCAGGACAGGCTACGAGCAGTACTTC. This chain joins TRBV5-8 and TRBJ2-5; 7 bases match TRBD1. The end of the DNA aligns better with TRBJ2-7, so the J call may be wrong. CDR1 and CDR2 from the germline V gene are SGHTS and YDEGEE. This CDR3 region has 13 residues.

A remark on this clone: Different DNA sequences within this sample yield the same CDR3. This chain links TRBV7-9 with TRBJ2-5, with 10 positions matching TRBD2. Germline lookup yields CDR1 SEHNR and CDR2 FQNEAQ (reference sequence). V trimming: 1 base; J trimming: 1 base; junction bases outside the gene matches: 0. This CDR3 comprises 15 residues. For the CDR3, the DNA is TGTGCCAGCAGCTTAGGGACTAGCGGCCAAGAGACCCAGTACTTC. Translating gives CASSLGTSGQETQYF.

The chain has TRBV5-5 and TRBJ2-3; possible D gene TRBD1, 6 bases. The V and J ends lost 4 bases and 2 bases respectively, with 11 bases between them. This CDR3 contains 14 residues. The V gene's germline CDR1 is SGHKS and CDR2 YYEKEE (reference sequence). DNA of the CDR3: TGTGCCAGCAGCCCCGGACAGCACACAGATACGCAGTATTTT. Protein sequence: CASSPGQHTDTQYF. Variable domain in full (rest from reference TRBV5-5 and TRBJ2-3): DAGVTQSPTHLIKTRGQQVTLRCSPISGHKSVSWYQQVLGQGPQFIFQYYEKEERGRGNFPDRFSARQFPNYSSELNVNALLLGDSALYLCASSPGQHTDTQYFGPGTRLTVL.

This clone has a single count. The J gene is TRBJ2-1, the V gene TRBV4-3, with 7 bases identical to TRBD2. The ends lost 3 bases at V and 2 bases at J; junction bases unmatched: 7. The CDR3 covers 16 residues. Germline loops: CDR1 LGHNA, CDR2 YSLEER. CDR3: CASSHLSGETYNEQFF. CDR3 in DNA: TGCGCCAGCAGCCACTTGAGCGGGGAAACCTACAATGAGCAGTTCTTC.

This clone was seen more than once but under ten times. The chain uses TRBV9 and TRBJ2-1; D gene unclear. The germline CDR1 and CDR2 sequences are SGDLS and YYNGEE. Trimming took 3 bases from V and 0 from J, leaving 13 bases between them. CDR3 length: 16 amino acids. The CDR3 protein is CASSEASLSSYNEQFF. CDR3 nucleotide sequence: TGTGCCAGCAGCGAGGCTAGTCTCTCCTCCTACAATGAGCAGTTCTTC.